This T cell receptor beta chain appears in the sequencing data of a study of blood T cell repertoires in COVID-19. Study overall: Sites across the United States, Italy and Spain contributed samples from acute and convalescent COVID-19.

Per the study methods: The authors estimated nucleated cell counts from reference gene primer amplification. The assay was immunoSEQ multiplex PCR, and TCRdb's table has in-frame clones only and misses some. The V and J calls and clone size were taken over from that table, and D and trimming were inferred from the DNA. The sample has roughly 300,000 clones, over 70% seen once. The CDR3 has 12 residues. Trimming took 8 bases from V and 1 from J, leaving 8 bases between them. The germline gives CDR1 MNHEY, CDR2 SVGAGI. Sequencing was done on a sample of peripheral blood. This TCR was sampled from a woman between 50 and 59 years old with acute or convalescent COVID-19. J is TRBJ1-2 and V is TRBV6-5; D ambiguous. The CDR3 protein is CASGTGNYGYTF. The CDR3 coding sequence is TGTGCCAGCGGAACGGGTAACTATGGCTACACCTTC.